This entry lists 17 T cell receptor beta chains sequenced from one sample in a study of T-cell reconstitution after alpha-beta-depleted transplantation in children. As it was prepared, the TCRbeta library received unique molecular identifiers. Via MiXCR, TCRdb re-called the PCR reads, giving one row per CDR3 protein. The data hold nearly 400,000 distinct CDR3 sequences, with 20% observed a single time. Sequenced here: PBMCs from the stem cell graft donor, sampled from the stem cell graft. These receptors all stem from a human donor who donated a stem cell graft to a child with acute myeloid leukemia.

This clonotype has at least ten counts. This rearrangement joins TRBV2 to TRBJ2-4; 8 nucleotides agree with TRBD2. Germline trimming cut 6 bases from V and 12 bases from J; bases unmatched to any gene: 13. CDR3 length: 14 amino acids. The germline CDR1 and CDR2 sequences are SNHLY and FYNNEI. The CDR3 loop reads CASSPRGGVYGQYF. Here the CDR3 DNA reads TGTGCCAGCAGCCCCCGGGGGGGGGTCTATGGTCAGTACTTC. Drawing the rest from reference TRBV2 and TRBJ2-4, the complete variable domain is EPEVTQTPSHQVTQMGQEVILRCVPISNHLYFYWYRQILGQKVEFLVSFYNNEISEKSEIFDDQFSVERPDGSNFTLKIRSTKLEDSAMYFCASSPRGGVYGQYFGAGTRLSVL.

This clonotype has only a few counts. V is TRBV12-3 or TRBV12-4 and J is TRBJ2-5; 9 bases are a match to TRBD1. V shed 7 bases and J 6 bases; nucleotides not matched to a gene: 9. CDR3 size: 14 residues. The CDR3 protein is CASNPGQGEKTQYF. CDR3 DNA sequence: TGTGCCAGCAACCCGGGACAGGGAGAAAAGACCCAGTACTTC.

This chain uses TRBV3-1 with TRBJ2-7; D gene uncertain. The germline gives CDR1 LGHDT, CDR2 YNNKEL (reference sequence). V shed 0 bases and J shed 2 bases, with 5 bases lying between them. The CDR3 is made up of 13 amino acids. CDR3 sequence: CASSQDQAYEQYF. CDR3 nucleotides: TGTGCCAGCAGCCAAGATCAGGCCTACGAGCAGTACTTC.

This clonotype was seen repeatedly, ten times or more. The chain is built from TRBV7-8 and TRBJ1-2; 7 nucleotides line up with TRBD1. The CDR3 runs 15 residues. The junction had 7 bases not matched to a gene; V was cut back by 5 bases and J by 1 base. The germline V gene encodes CDR1 SGHVS and CDR2 FQNEAQ. The CDR3 sequence: CASSEWGQINYGYTF. CDR3 DNA sequence: TGTGCCAGCAGCGAGTGGGGACAGATTAACTATGGCTACACCTTC.

V and J are TRBV5-1 and TRBJ2-1; 12 bases are a match to TRBD1. The ends lost 5 bases at V and 5 bases at J; junction bases unmatched: 14. Germline-derived CDR1 and CDR2 are SGHRS and YFSETQ. This CDR3 is built from 18 residues. CDR3 amino acids: CASRGDRGLSSGDNEQFF. The CDR3 DNA sequence: TGCGCCAGCAGGGGGGACAGGGGGCTATCTTCTGGGGACAATGAGCAGTTCTTC. Full variable domain (missing parts from reference TRBV5-1 and TRBJ2-1): KAGVTQTPRYLIKTRGQQVTLSCSPISGHRSVSWYQQTPGQGLQFLFEYFSETQRNKGNFPGRFSGRQFSNSRSEMNVSTLELGDSALYLCASRGDRGLSSGDNEQFFGPGTRLTVL.

The chain recombines TRBV7-9 with TRBJ1-4; D perhaps matches TRBD1 (5 bases). This CDR3 is built from 14 residues. Trimming left V 4 bases short and J 8 bases short, with 14 bases between. Germline values: CDR1 SEHNR, CDR2 FQNEAQ (reference sequence). The CDR3 DNA reads TGTGCCAGCAGCTACAGGCCCCGAGGGGAAAAACTGTTTTTT. Its protein is CASSYRPRGEKLFF.

The rearrangement links TRBV7-2 to TRBJ2-1; 10 bases fit TRBD2. Germline assignment: CDR1 SGHTA and CDR2 FQGNSA. The CDR3 sequence is 15 residues long. With 8 bases clipped from V and 5 bases from J, the junction kept 9 bases outside the gene matches. This CDR3 is CASGLSGGDHNEQFF. In DNA form, the CDR3 reads TGTGCCAGCGGTTTAAGCGGGGGGGACCACAATGAGCAGTTCTTC.

This clonotype was detected ten times or more. J is TRBJ1-1 and V is TRBV20-1; 8 bases map to TRBD1. V shed 0 bases, J shed 0 bases, and the junction held 9 bases outside the gene matches. Germline CDR1 and CDR2: DFQATT and SNEGSKA (reference sequence). CDR3 size: 17 residues. This CDR3 reads CSARDRARGLLNTEAFF. For the CDR3, the DNA is TGCAGTGCTAGAGATCGAGCCAGGGGGCTCTTGAACACTGAAGCTTTCTTT.

This clonotype has a handful of counts. The chain employs TRBV12-5 and TRBJ1-5; no clear D. Trimming took 1 base from V and 3 from J, leaving 7 bases between them. Per germline, CDR1 LGHNT and CDR2 FRNRAP. CDR3 length equals 14 residues. The chain's CDR3 is CASGLDSYNQPQHF. The CDR3 bases are TGTGCTAGTGGTTTGGACTCCTACAATCAGCCCCAGCATTTT. The variable domain in full, completed from reference TRBV12-5 and TRBJ1-5, reads DARVTQTPRHKVTEMGQEVTMRCQPILGHNTVFWYRQTMMQGLELLAYFRNRAPLDDSGMPKDRFSAEMPDATLATLKIQPSEPRDSAVYFCASGLDSYNQPQHFGDGTRLSIL.

This clonotype was recorded many times. CDR3 region: CSVQGDTGSRYEQYF. The CDR3 nucleotides are TGCAGCGTCCAAGGGGACACAGGGTCAAGGTACGAGCAGTACTTC. The chain combines TRBV29-1 with TRBJ2-7; a weak D match, TRBD1 (6 bases). The CDR3 contains 15 residues. Trimming pared 6 bases from V and 4 bases from J, leaving 22 bases between. From germline, CDR1 is SQVTM and CDR2 ANQGSEA.

This rearrangement joins TRBV7-9 to TRBJ2-1; D might be TRBD1 (5 bases). Germline CDR1 reads SEHNR; CDR2 reads FQNEAQ (reference sequence). V was clipped by 5 bases and J by 4 bases, with 18 bases between them. The CDR3 has 16 amino acids. This chain's CDR3 is CASSPRDSGEYNEQFF. The CDR3 DNA sequence: TGTGCCAGCAGCCCCCGTGACAGTGGGGAATACAATGAGCAGTTCTTC.

This clonotype has more than one count but fewer than ten. V gene TRBV7-9 combines with J gene TRBJ2-1; TRBD2 aligns across 7 bases. The J segment lost 5 bases and the V segment lost 3 bases, leaving 7 bases of the junction unmatched. The CDR3 runs to 15 residues. Germline V CDR1 and CDR2: SEHNR, FQNEAQ (reference sequence). The CDR3 DNA sequence: TGTGCCAGCAGCTTGTATTCCGGGGGGAACAATGAGCAGTTCTTC. Encoded protein: CASSLYSGGNNEQFF.

The rearrangement links TRBV29-1 to TRBJ1-5; D ambiguous. V lost 4 bases and J 3 bases, leaving 7 bases between the germline ends. Germline CDR1 and CDR2: SQVTM and ANQGSEA. There are 12 residues in the CDR3. Here the CDR3 DNA reads TGCAGCGTTGGGCTACACAATCAGCCCCAGCATTTT. It translates to CSVGLHNQPQHF.

This clonotype has a handful of counts. The V gene is TRBV6-5, the J gene TRBJ2-1; 12 positions agree with TRBD2. Germline V gene sequence: CDR1 MNHEY, CDR2 SVGAGI. The V and J ends lost 4 bases and 9 bases, in that order; junction bases with no gene match: 4. The CDR3 has 14 residues. CDR3 nucleotides: TGTGCCAGCAGTTCTAGCGGGAGGGCGGCTGAGCAGTTCTTC. It translates to CASSSSGRAAEQFF.

The chain couples TRBV6-1 to TRBJ2-3; tentatively, D is TRBD1 (5 bases). Per germline, CDR1 MNHNS and CDR2 SASEGT. This CDR3 has 15 amino acids. V was trimmed by 5 bases and J by 2 bases, leaving 14 bases between them. In nucleotides, the CDR3 is TGTGCCAGCAGTACGCAGGGTTTAGCCACAGATACGCAGTATTTT. Encoded protein: CASSTQGLATDTQYF.

As DNA, the CDR3 is TGTGCCAGCAGCTTAGGGTCTAGCGGGACCCCCGGGGAGCTGTTTTTT. Its protein is CASSLGSSGTPGELFF. This chain connects TRBV7-2 to TRBJ2-2, with 9 bases aligning to TRBD2. This CDR3 spans 16 amino acids. The V and J ends lost 1 base and 6 bases, in that order; junction bases with no gene match: 6. Germline values: CDR1 SGHTA, CDR2 FQGNSA.

This sequence joins TRBV4-1 and TRBJ2-1; 8 positions agree with TRBD2. The V segment lost 4 bases and the J segment 0 bases; nucleotides outside the gene matches: 8. Germline V CDR1 and CDR2: MGHRA, YSYEKL. The CDR3 runs to 17 residues. The CDR3: CASSLISGMSSYNEQFF. DNA for the CDR3: TGCGCCAGCAGCCTTATTAGCGGGATGAGCTCCTACAATGAGCAGTTCTTC.